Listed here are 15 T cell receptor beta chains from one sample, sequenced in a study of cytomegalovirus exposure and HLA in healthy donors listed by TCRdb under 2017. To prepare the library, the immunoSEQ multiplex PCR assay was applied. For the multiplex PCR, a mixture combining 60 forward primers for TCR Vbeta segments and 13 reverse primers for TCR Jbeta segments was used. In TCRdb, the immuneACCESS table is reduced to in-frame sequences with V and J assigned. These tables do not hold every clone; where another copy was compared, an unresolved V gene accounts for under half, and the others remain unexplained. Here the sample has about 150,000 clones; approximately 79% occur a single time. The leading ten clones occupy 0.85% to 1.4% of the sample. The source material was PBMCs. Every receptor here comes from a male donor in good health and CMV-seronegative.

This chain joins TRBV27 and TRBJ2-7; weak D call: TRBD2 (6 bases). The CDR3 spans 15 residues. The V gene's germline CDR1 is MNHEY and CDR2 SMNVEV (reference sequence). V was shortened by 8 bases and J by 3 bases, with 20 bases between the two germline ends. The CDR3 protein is CASGRTGTGDYEQYF. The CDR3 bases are TGTGCCAGCGGGCGTACCGGGACTGGGGACTACGAGCAGTACTTC.

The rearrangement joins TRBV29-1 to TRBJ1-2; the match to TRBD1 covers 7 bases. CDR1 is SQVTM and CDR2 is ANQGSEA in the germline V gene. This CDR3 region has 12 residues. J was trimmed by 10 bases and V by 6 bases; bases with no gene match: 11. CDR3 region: CSVPKRQGDYTF. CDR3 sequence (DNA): TGCAGCGTCCCGAAACGACAGGGTGACTACACCTTC.

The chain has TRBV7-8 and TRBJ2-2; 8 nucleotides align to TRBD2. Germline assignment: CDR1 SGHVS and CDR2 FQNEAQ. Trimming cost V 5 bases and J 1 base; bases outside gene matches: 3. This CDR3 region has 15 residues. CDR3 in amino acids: CASSPGRGNTGELFF. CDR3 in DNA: TGTGCCAGCAGCCCCGGGAGGGGGAACACCGGGGAGCTGTTTTTT.

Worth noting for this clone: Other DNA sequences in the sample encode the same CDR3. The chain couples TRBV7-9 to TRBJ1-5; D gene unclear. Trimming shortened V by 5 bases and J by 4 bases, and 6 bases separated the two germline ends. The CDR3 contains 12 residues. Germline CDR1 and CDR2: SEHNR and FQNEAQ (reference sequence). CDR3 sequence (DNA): TGTGCCAGCAGCCTCGGGAATCAGCCCCAGCATTTT. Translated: CASSLGNQPQHF.

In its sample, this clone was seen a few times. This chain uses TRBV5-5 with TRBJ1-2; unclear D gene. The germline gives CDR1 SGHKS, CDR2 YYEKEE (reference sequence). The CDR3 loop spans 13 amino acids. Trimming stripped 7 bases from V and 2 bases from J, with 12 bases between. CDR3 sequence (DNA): TGTGCCAGCTCCCGAGGCATAAACTATGGCTACACCTTC. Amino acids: CASSRGINYGYTF. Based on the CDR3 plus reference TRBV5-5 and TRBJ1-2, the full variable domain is DAGVTQSPTHLIKTRGQQVTLRCSPISGHKSVSWYQQVLGQGPQFIFQYYEKEERGRGNFPDRFSARQFPNYSSELNVNALLLGDSALYLCASSRGINYGYTFGSGTRLTVV.

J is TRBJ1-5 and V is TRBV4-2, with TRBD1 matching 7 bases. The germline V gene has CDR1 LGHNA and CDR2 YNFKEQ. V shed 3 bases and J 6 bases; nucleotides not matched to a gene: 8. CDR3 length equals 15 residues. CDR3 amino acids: CASSQQGVLGQPQHF. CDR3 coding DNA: TGTGCCAGCAGCCAGCAGGGGGTTTTAGGTCAGCCCCAGCATTTT.

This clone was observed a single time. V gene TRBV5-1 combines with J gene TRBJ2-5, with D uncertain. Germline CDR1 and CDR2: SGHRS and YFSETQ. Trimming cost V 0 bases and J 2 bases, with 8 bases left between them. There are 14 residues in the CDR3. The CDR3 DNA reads TGCGCCAGCAGCTTGGCGGCCGGGCAAGAGACCCAGTACTTC. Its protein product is CASSLAAGQETQYF.

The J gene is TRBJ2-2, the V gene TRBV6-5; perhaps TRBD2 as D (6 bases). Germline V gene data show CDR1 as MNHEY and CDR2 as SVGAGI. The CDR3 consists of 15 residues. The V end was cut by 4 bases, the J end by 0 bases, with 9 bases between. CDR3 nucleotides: TGTGCCAGCAGTTCGGGGGACGCGAACACCGGGGAGCTGTTTTTT. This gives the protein CASSSGDANTGELFF.

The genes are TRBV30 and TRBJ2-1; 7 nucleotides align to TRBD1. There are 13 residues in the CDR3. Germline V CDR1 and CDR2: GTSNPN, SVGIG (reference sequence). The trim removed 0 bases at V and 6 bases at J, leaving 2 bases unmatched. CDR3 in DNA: TGTGCCTGGAGTGTGACAGGGCGCAATGAGCAGTTCTTC. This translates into CAWSVTGRNEQFF. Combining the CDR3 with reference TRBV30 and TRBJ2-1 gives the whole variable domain SQTIHQWPATLVQPVGSPLSLECTVEGTSNPNLYWYRQAAGRGLQLLFYSVGIGQISSEVPQNLSASRPQDRQFILSSKKLLLSDSGFYLCAWSVTGRNEQFFGPGTRLTVL.

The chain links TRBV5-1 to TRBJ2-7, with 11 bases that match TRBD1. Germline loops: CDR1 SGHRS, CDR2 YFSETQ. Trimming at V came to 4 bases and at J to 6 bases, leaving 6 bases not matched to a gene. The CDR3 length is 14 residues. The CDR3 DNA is TGCGCCAGCAGCAAAGGACAGGGGGCAGGCGAGCAGTACTTC. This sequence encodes CASSKGQGAGEQYF.

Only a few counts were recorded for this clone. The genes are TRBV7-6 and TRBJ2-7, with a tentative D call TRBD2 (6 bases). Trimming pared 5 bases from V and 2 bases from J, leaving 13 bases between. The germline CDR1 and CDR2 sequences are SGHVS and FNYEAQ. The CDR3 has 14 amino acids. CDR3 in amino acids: CASSLAGRPYEQYF. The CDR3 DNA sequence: TGTGCCAGCAGCCTCGCAGGGAGGCCCTACGAGCAGTACTTC.

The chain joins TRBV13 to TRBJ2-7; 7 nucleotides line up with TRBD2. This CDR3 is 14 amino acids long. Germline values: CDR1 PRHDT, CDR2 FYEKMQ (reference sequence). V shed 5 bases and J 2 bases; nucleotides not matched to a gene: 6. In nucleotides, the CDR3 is TGTGCCAGCAGCCTCCGACTAGCCGCCTACGAGCAGTACTTC. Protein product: CASSLRLAAYEQYF.

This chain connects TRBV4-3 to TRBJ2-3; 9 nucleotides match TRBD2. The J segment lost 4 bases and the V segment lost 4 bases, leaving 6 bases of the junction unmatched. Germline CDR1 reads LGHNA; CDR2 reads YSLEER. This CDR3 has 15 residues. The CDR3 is CASSPRGGRADTQYF. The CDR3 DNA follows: TGCGCCAGCAGCCCGCGGGGGGGACGCGCAGATACGCAGTATTTT.

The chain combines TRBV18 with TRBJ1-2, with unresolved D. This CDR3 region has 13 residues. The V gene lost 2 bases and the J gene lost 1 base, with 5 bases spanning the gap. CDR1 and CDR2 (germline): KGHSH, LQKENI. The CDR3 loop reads CASSPNSNYGYTF. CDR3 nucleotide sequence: TGTGCCAGCTCACCAAATAGTAACTATGGCTACACCTTC.

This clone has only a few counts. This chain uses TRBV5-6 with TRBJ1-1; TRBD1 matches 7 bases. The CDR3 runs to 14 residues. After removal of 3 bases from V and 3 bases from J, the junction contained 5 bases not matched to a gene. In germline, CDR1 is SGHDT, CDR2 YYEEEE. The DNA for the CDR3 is TGTGCCAGCAGCTCCGACAGGGAGGACACTGAAGCTTTCTTT. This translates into CASSSDREDTEAFF.